One and the same sample provided the 2 T cell receptor beta chains below, sequenced in a study of blood T cell repertoires in COVID-19. Generated by immunoSEQ multiplex PCR, the TCRdb table keeps only in-frame clones and is missing some. The table lists 35,000 to 50,000 clones, roughly 63% of them singletons. Material: peripheral blood. The receptor set was obtained from a man aged 80 or over with acute or convalescent COVID-19.

V and J are TRBV5-5 and TRBJ2-5; TRBD2 matches at 9 bases. Germline loops: CDR1 SGHKS, CDR2 YYEKEE (reference sequence). The CDR3 contains 14 residues. With 4 bases clipped from V and 3 bases from J, the junction kept 4 bases outside the gene matches. The CDR3 nucleotides read TGTGCCAGCAGCCCGACTAGCGGAAAAGAGACCCAGTACTTC. Amino acid sequence: CASSPTSGKETQYF.

This chain uses TRBV9 with TRBJ1-4; D unclear. The CDR3 covers 14 residues. In germline, CDR1 is SGDLS, CDR2 YYNGEE. V dropped 4 bases and J dropped 0 bases, with 7 bases sitting between them. As DNA, the CDR3 is TGTGCCAGCAGCACAGATGCAACTAATGAAAAACTGTTTTTT. This sequence encodes CASSTDATNEKLFF. Based on the CDR3 plus reference TRBV9 and TRBJ1-4, the full variable domain is DSGVTQTPKHLITATGQRVTLRCSPRSGDLSVYWYQQSLDQGLQFLIQYYNGEERAKGNILERFSAQQFPDLHSELNLSSLELGDSALYFCASSTDATNEKLFFGSGTQLSVL.